This TCR beta chain was documented in a study of CDR3 diversity in severe acne (dated by TCRdb to the late 2010s). Receptors were amplified or captured by PCR. Instrument on record: Illumina HiSeq 2000. TCRdb reprocessed the public reads (quality trimming at Q25 with fastp, clone calling with MiXCR) and kept in-frame beta chains. Rows with a matching CDR3 protein are joined into one entry that keeps the most common DNA and genes. In this sample the table shows approximately 90,000 distinct CDR3 sequences, roughly half of which occur a single time. The ten most abundant clones make up around 10% of the sample. This clonotype came up many times. Its antigen has not been determined. It has no much larger one-base neighbor in the sample; base qualities were not kept. Deletion took 0 bases off V and 3 bases off J, with a span of 15 bases between the germline ends. Per the germline V gene, MGHRA is the CDR1 and YSYEKL is the CDR2. The CDR3 starts with the cysteine, ends with the phenylalanine, and has 17 residues. The DNA shown is the 51-base CDR3, in frame from base 1.

Material: blood. The V and J segments used are TRBV4-1 and TRBJ1-3; the D gene is perhaps TRBD1, from 6 matching bases. This receptor was taken from a male donor in good health, serving as a control. Read as DNA, the sequence is TGCGCCAGCAGCCAAGATAGAGGGGGGAGTGGTGGAAACACCATATATTTT. It translates to CASSQDRGGSGGNTIYF.